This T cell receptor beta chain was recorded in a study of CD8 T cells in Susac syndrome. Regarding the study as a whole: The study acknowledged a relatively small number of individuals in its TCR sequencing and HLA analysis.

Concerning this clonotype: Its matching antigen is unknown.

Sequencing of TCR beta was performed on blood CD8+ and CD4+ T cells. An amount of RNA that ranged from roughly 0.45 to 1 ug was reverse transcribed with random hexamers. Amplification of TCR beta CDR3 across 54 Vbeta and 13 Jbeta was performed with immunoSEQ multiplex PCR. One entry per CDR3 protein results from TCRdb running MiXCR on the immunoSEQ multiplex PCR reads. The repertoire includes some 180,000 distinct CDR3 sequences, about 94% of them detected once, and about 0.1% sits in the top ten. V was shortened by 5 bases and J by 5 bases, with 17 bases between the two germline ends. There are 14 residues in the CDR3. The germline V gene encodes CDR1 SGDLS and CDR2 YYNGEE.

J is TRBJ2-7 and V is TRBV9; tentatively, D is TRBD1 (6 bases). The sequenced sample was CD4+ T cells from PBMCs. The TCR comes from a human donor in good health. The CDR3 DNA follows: TGTGCCAGCAGATATACAGGGTTTCGGGACGAGCAGTACTTC. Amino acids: CASRYTGFRDEQYF.